This is a list of T cell receptor beta chains from one sample in a study of T-cell memory formation after mild COVID-19. MiXCR was run by TCRdb on the 5' RACE reads, yielding one entry per CDR3 protein. The sample lists roughly 310,000 distinct CDR3 sequences, about 16% seen once, with 20% to 25% in the top ten. Sequenced material: PBMCs or a T cell subset sorted from them (not recorded which). The receptor set was obtained from a man aged 18 to 35 who had mild COVID-19 (a few samples of this study predate the infection). Cell type and time point are not known. CDR3s include the opening cysteine and the closing phenylalanine or tryptophan. D genes are given only for firm matches. Where a row states a size, it is once, few, many or the class of an expanded clone; other rows omit it.

clone_size j_call v_call d_call cdr3_aa cdr3_nt
- TRBJ2-3 TRBV9 - CASSSGSATDTQYF TGTGCCAGCTCCTCGGGTAGCGCGACAGATACGCAGTATTTT
- TRBJ2-7 TRBV6-5 TRBD2 CASSYRRTSGGVYF TGTGCCAGCAGTTACCGTAGGACTAGCGGGGGGGTTTACTTC
- TRBJ1-5 TRBV4-1 TRBD1 CASSQRRGNNQPQHF TGCGCCAGCAGCCAACGCAGGGGGAACAATCAGCCCCAGCATTTT
- TRBJ2-3 TRBV29-1 TRBD1 CSVEGTGHADTQYF TGCAGCGTTGAAGGGACAGGGCACGCAGATACGCAGTATTTT
few TRBJ2-3 TRBV7-3 TRBD1 CASSPQGALTDTQYF TGTGCCAGCAGTCCTCAGGGGGCCCTTACAGATACGCAGTATTTT
- TRBJ2-1 TRBV20-1 - CSAKVPGASEQFF TGCAGTGCAAAAGTGCCGGGGGCCAGTGAGCAGTTCTTC
few TRBJ2-5 TRBV4-3 - CASSRGEERKETQYF TGCGCCAGCAGCCGCGGAGAGGAACGGAAAGAGACCCAGTACTTC
few TRBJ1-2 TRBV6-5 - CASRKSRDDYGYTF TGTGCCAGCAGAAAAAGCAGGGACGACTATGGCTACACCTTC
- TRBJ2-5 TRBV12-3/TRBV12-4 - CASSPPWETQYF TGTGCCAGCAGCCCGCCGTGGGAGACCCAGTACTTC
- TRBJ2-6 TRBV12-3/TRBV12-4 - CASSFTGAGANVLTF TGTGCCAGCAGTTTTACGGGAGCTGGGGCCAACGTCCTGACTTTC
- TRBJ2-4 TRBV21-1 - CASSKTSIGAKNIQYF TGTGCCAGCAGCAAAACCTCGATCGGGGCCAAAAACATTCAGTACTTC